Listed here are 15 T cell receptor beta chains from one sample, sequenced in a study of regulatory T cells in long-lasting Graves disease. Time point described: persistent/refractory GD, antithyroid drugs over 5 years with positive TRAb. From RNA extracted from PBMCs, the TCR library was made. To make TCR beta libraries, researchers used iRepertoire HTBI primers and Arm-PCR of CDR3 regions. Each CDR3 protein gets one entry after TCRdb re-called the multiplex PCR reads with MiXCR. The sample holds 400,000 to 500,000 distinct CDR3 sequences, roughly a fifth seen once. Specimen: peripheral blood mononuclear cells (PBMCs), collected when the disease was refractory, from a patient treated with antithyroid drugs. The receptor source for this set is a female donor with Graves disease.

There are a few counts of this clonotype. This chain connects TRBV28 to TRBJ1-5; no reliable D call. Per germline, CDR1 MDHEN and CDR2 SYDVKM. V dropped 3 bases and J dropped 3 bases, with 12 bases sitting between them. The CDR3 extends over 15 amino acids. CDR3 DNA sequence: TGTGCCAGCAGTTTCCCTGCCCCTGACAATCAGCCCCAGCATTTT. Translation: CASSFPAPDNQPQHF.

Remarks on this clonotype: Given a far larger clone just one base away, this is likely a sequencing read error. V gene TRBV12-3 or TRBV12-4 combines with J gene TRBJ1-6; TRBD1 agrees at 7 bases. The CDR3 extends over 16 amino acids. After removal of 5 bases from V and 6 bases from J, the junction contained 10 bases not matched to a gene. CDR3 coding DNA: TGTGCCAGCAGTCAGATACAGGGGTTTGGTAATTCACCCCTCCACTTT. This sequence encodes CASSQIQGFGNSPLHF.

The table lists this clonotype with many counts. This chain connects TRBV2 to TRBJ2-5, with 7 bases that match TRBD1. The germline CDR1 and CDR2 sequences are SNHLY and FYNNEI. The CDR3 consists of 14 residues. V lost 10 bases, J lost 3 bases, and 11 bases stayed unmatched. The CDR3 DNA reads as TGTGCCACCCTTCAGGGGGAGTACGAAGAGACCCAGTACTTC. As protein: CATLQGEYEETQYF.

This clonotype was observed a few times. This sequence joins TRBV20-1 and TRBJ2-7; 10 nucleotides align to TRBD1. Losses at the gene ends were 3 bases for V and 7 bases for J; bases not matched to a gene: 12. The CDR3 has 15 amino acids. Germline lookup yields CDR1 DFQATT and CDR2 SNEGSKA (reference sequence). For the CDR3, the DNA is TGCAGTGCTAGCAACGCGGACAGGGGGGGGTGGGAGCAGTACTTC. Its protein is CSASNADRGGWEQYF.

As concerns this clonotype: Just one base apart from a much larger clone, this may be a read error. This rearrangement joins TRBV27 to TRBJ1-5; D is uncertain. The CDR3 runs to 12 residues. V lost 8 bases and J 3 bases, leaving 8 bases between the germline ends. Germline V gives CDR1 MNHEY, CDR2 SMNVEV (reference sequence). CDR3 protein: CASGQNNQPQHF. CDR3 coding DNA: TGTGCCAGCGGGCAGAACAATCAGCCCCAGCATTTT.

This clonotype was seen at least ten times. The rearrangement links TRBV20-1 to TRBJ1-4; the D gene is possibly TRBD1 (5 bases). Germline loops: CDR1 DFQATT, CDR2 SNEGSKA (reference sequence). The CDR3 has 16 amino acids. V was trimmed by 5 bases and J by 4 bases, leaving 20 bases between them. The CDR3: CSARALGDADNEKLFF. CDR3 in DNA: TGCAGTGCTCGCGCGTTAGGGGACGCTGATAATGAAAAACTGTTTTTT.

This clonotype was observed a handful of times. The V and J genes are TRBV6-2 or TRBV6-3 and TRBJ2-5; D is perhaps TRBD1 (6 bases). CDR3 length: 16 residues. In germline, CDR1 is MNHEY, CDR2 SVGEGT. Between the trimmed V and J ends, which lost 0 bases and 7 bases, there was a span of 18 bases. CDR3 protein: CASSYSATGTKGTQYF. The CDR3 DNA follows: TGTGCCAGCAGTTACTCGGCTACAGGGACGAAGGGGACCCAGTACTTC.

V and J are TRBV12-3 or TRBV12-4 and TRBJ2-7; D gene unclear. The CDR3 length is 16 residues. The V end lost 0 bases, the J end lost 7 bases, and 19 bases lay between the germline ends. The CDR3 DNA sequence: TGTGCCAGCAGTTTAGCCGTTAACTTAGCCGCGAGGGAGCAGTACTTC. The encoded protein is CASSLAVNLAAREQYF.

The count of this clonotype is one. V usage is TRBV5-6 and J usage is TRBJ2-7; unclear D gene. Germline CDR1 is SGHDT and CDR2 is YYEEEE. The germline V and J ends were trimmed by 0 bases and 0 bases, with 7 bases remaining between them. This CDR3 is 14 amino acids long. The chain's CDR3 is CASSLGQFSYEQYF. The CDR3 region has the DNA TGTGCCAGCAGCTTGGGTCAGTTCTCCTACGAGCAGTACTTC. Combining the CDR3 with reference TRBV5-6 and TRBJ2-7 gives the whole variable domain DAGVTQSPTHLIKTRGQQVTLRCSPKSGHDTVSWYQQALGQGPQFIFQYYEEEERQRGNFPDRFSGHQFPNYSSELNVNALLLGDSALYLCASSLGQFSYEQYFGPGTRLTVT.

Note on this clonotype: This may arise from a read error, as a much more abundant clone is one base away. The V call is TRBV18, the J call TRBJ1-1; 8 bases line up with TRBD1. Germline values: CDR1 KGHSH, CDR2 LQKENI. CDR3 length equals 14 residues. The CDR3 reads CASSLWRQGTEASF. CDR3 DNA sequence: TGTGCCAGCTCACTGTGGAGACAGGGGACTGAAGCTTCCTTT.

This clonotype was detected many times. The chain joins TRBV28 to TRBJ2-7; D possibly corresponds to TRBD1 (6 bases). CDR1 and CDR2 (germline): MDHEN, SYDVKM. This CDR3 has 11 amino acids. The CDR3 spells CGGGVTYEQYF. CDR3 nucleotides: TGTGGAGGGGGAGTTACCTACGAGCAGTACTTC.

V is TRBV7-3 and J is TRBJ2-2; D may be TRBD1 or TRBD2 (5 bases each). V lost 4 bases and J 4 bases, leaving 25 bases between the germline ends. The germline gives CDR1 SGHTA, CDR2 FQGTGA. The CDR3 consists of 19 residues. The DNA of the CDR3 is TGTGCCAGCAGCTCCTCTCCGGGACGCACACACCGGACCACCGGGGAGCTGTTTTTT. It encodes CASSSSPGRTHRTTGELFF.

The CDR3 spells CASSYPGQGYGELFF. In nucleotides, the CDR3 is TGTGCCAGCAGCTATCCGGGACAGGGTTACGGGGAGCTGTTTTTT. V gene TRBV6-9 combines with J gene TRBJ2-2; 9 bases line up with TRBD1. V lost 6 bases and J lost 7; bases outside the gene matches: 9. CDR1 MNHGY and CDR2 SVAAGI come from the germline V gene. CDR3 length equals 15 residues.

This clonotype came up many times. The chain combines TRBV12-5 with TRBJ1-3; TRBD1 is a possible D gene (6 bases). The CDR3 runs to 13 residues. Germline CDR1 reads LGHNT; CDR2 reads FRNRAP. V dropped 8 bases and J dropped 2 bases, with 10 bases sitting between them. CDR3 sequence: CASQQGTGNTIYF. Written as DNA, the CDR3 is TGTGCTAGTCAACAGGGAACTGGAAACACCATATATTTT.

This clonotype occurred many times. The J gene is TRBJ1-1, the V gene TRBV28; 9 bases fit TRBD1. CDR1 is MDHEN and CDR2 is SYDVKM in the germline V gene. The CDR3 has 16 amino acids. Trimming at V came to 2 bases and at J to 1 base, leaving 5 bases not matched to a gene. For the CDR3, the DNA is TGTGCCAGCAGTTTAACAGGGGGCGCTGGGAACACTGAAGCTTTCTTT. Translation gives CASSLTGGAGNTEAFF. The full variable domain, in which reference TRBV28 and TRBJ1-1 provide the parts outside the CDR3, is DVKVTQSSRYLVKRTGEKVFLECVQDMDHENMFWYRQDPGLGLRLIYFSYDVKMKEKGDIPEGYSVSREKKERFSLILESASTNQTSMYLCASSLTGGAGNTEAFFGQGTRLTVV.